This paragraph covers one T cell receptor (beta chain) sequence. This clone was observed once. No cognate antigen has been identified for it. No much larger clone exists at a distance of one base, and base qualities are not known. Donors formed part of the validation cohort, which comprised about 120 subjects and was distinct from the first cohort of 666 subjects. The library was produced with the immunoSEQ multiplex PCR assay. The original methods were these. A statistical classification framework was built to diagnose cytomegalovirus status from the catalog of TCR beta chain sequences. The table was pulled from immuneACCESS by TCRdb, which kept in-frame rearrangements only. Such tables lose some clones; where checked, under half of the loss comes from unresolved V genes, and the rest has no known cause. Clone size and V and J calls were adopted from that table, with D and trimming inferred from the DNA. For this sample the table gives around 70,000 clones, of which 94% were detected only once. About 1.9% of the sample rests with the top ten.

The data originate from a study of cytomegalovirus exposure and HLA in healthy donors (dated by TCRdb to 2017 to 2019). A note on the overall study: A later analysis indicated that the 120 or so validation repertoires were generated on the platform also employed for the 666 repertoires of the first cohort. The study was designed to test whether signatures of past pathogen exposure could be identified by cataloging public T cell receptors. Along with the approximately 620-subject first cohort, a separate validation cohort of 120 different subjects was used. To predict cytomegalovirus infection status, the study combined high-throughput TCR immunosequencing, statistical association of individual TCRs with disease status, and machine learning.

Broad study findings and their caveats: In vitro tests confirmed that three of the cytomegalovirus-associated TCR beta chains recognize cytomegalovirus antigens. In a later analysis, TCRs clustered in the first cohort were found to also tend to co-occur in the approximately 120 validation repertoires, with approximately 94% of cluster scores above 0. A later analysis had no HLA typing for the validation cohort, so co-occurrence there was scored across all 130 or so repertoires. In both the original and validation cohorts, the classifier was reported to diagnose cytomegalovirus status with high specificity and sensitivity. A total of about 150 TCR beta chains were listed by the study as associated with cytomegalovirus. It was suggested by the authors that the approach could potentially be generalized to other disease states and immunological phenotypes. Most TCR sequences were observed very rarely across donors, whereas some public TCRs were present in many individuals.

The trim is 3 bases for V and 0 bases for J, with a gap of 6 bases between the germline ends. Including the terminal cysteine and phenylalanine, the CDR3 comprises 13 residues. The read is trimmed to its CDR3 DNA, 39 bases read in frame from base 1. CDR1 and CDR2, looked up from the germline V gene (reference sequence), are LNHDA and SQIVND. The TCR was taken from a woman in her late teens or twenties in good health and CMV-seropositive. Material for sequencing was PBMCs. This chain joins TRBV19 to TRBJ2-7; a weak D assignment points to TRBD2 (5 bases agree). The nucleotides are TGTGCCAGTAGTATCGGGAACTCCTACGAGCAGTACTTC. It specifies CASSIGNSYEQYF.